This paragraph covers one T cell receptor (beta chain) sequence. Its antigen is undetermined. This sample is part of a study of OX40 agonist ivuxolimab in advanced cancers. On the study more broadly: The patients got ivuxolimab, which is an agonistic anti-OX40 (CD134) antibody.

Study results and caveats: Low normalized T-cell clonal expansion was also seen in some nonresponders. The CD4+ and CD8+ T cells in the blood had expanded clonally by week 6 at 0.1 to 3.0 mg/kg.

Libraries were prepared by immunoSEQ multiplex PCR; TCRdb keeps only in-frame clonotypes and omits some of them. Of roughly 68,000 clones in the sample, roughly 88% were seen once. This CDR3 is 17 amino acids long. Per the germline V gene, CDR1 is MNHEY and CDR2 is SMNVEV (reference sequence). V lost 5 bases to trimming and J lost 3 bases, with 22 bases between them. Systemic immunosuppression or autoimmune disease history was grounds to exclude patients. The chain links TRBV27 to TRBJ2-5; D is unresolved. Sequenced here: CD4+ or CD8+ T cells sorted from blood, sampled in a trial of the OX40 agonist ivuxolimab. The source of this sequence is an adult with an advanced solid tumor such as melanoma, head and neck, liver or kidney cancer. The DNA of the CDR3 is TGTGCCAGCAGTACTATCTTTCTCCCGGGTGAAAAAGAGACCCAGTACTTC. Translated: CASSTIFLPGEKETQYF.